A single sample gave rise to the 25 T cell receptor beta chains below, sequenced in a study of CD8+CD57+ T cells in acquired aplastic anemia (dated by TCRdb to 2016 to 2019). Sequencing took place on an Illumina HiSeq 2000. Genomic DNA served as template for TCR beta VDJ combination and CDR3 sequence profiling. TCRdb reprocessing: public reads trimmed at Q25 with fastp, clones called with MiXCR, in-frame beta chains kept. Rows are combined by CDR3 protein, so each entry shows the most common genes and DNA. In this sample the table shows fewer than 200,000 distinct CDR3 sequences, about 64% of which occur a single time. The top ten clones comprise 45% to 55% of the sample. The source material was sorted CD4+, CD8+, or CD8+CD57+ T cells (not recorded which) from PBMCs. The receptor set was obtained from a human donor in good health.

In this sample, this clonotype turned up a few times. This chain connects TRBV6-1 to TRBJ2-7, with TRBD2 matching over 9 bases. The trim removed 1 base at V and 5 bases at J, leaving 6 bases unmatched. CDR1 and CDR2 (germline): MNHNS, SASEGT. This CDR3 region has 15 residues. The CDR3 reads CASSEESSGSNEQYF. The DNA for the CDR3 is TGTGCCAGCAGTGAAGAAAGTAGCGGGAGCAACGAGCAGTACTTC.

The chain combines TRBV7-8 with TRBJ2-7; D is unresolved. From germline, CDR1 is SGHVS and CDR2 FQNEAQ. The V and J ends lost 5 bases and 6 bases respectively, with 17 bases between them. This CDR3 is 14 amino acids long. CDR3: CASSLFQVVGEQYF. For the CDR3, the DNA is TGTGCCAGCAGCCTATTTCAAGTGGTCGGCGAGCAGTACTTC.

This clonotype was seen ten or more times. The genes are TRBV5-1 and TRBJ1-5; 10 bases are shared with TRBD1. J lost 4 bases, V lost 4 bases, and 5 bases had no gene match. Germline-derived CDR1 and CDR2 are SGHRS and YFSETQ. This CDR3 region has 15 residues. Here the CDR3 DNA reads TGCGCCAGCAGCCCCGGGACAGGGGCGAATCAGCCCCAGCATTTT. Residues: CASSPGTGANQPQHF. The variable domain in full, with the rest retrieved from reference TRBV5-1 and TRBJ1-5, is KAGVTQTPRYLIKTRGQQVTLSCSPISGHRSVSWYQQTPGQGLQFLFEYFSETQRNKGNFPGRFSGRQFSNSRSEMNVSTLELGDSALYLCASSPGTGANQPQHFGDGTRLSIL.

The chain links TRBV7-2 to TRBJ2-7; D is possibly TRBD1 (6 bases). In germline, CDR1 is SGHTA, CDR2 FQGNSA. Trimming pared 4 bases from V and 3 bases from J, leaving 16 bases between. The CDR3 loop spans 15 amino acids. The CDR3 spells CASSYRRTESYEQYF. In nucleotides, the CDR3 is TGTGCCAGCAGCTACCGTCGGACAGAGAGCTACGAGCAGTACTTC. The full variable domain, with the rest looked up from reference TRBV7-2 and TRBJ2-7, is GAGVSQSPSNKVTEKGKDVELRCDPISGHTALYWYRQSLGQGLEFLIYFQGNSAPDKSGLPSDRFSAERTGGSVSTLTIQRTQQEDSAVYLCASSYRRTESYEQYFGPGTRLTVT.

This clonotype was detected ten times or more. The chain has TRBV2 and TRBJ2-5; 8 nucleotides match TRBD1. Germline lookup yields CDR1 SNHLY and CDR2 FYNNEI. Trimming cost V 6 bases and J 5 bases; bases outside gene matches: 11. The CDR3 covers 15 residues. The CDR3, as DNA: TGTGCCAGCAGCCGTTCGACAGGGGTTGCGGAGACCCAGTACTTC. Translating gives CASSRSTGVAETQYF.

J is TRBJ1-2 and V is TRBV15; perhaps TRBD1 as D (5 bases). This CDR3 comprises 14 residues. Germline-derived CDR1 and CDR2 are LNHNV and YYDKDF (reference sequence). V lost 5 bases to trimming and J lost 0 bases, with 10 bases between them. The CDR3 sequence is CATSRDGTNYGYTF. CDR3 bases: TGTGCCACCAGCCGGGACGGCACTAACTATGGCTACACCTTC.

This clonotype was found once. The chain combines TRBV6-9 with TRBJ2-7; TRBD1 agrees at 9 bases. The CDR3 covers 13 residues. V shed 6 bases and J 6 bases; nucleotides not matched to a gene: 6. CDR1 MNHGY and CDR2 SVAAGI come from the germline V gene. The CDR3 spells CASRIGQGSEQYF. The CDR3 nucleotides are TGTGCCAGCAGAATAGGACAGGGGAGCGAGCAGTACTTC.

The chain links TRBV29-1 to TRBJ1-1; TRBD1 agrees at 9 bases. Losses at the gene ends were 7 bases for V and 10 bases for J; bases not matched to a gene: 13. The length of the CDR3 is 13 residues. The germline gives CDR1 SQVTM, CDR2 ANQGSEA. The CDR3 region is CSGSGQGGNRAFF. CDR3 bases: TGCAGCGGCTCGGGACAGGGAGGCAATAGAGCTTTCTTT.

The CDR3 sequence is CSVRDGTSGNTIYF. Here the CDR3 DNA reads TGCAGCGTTAGGGACGGAACCTCTGGAAACACCATATATTTT. V is TRBV29-1 and J is TRBJ1-3; maybe TRBD1 (5 bases). Looked up from germline, CDR1 is SQVTM and CDR2 is ANQGSEA. The CDR3 covers 14 residues. With 5 bases removed from V and 0 bases from J, the gap between germline ends came to 11 bases.

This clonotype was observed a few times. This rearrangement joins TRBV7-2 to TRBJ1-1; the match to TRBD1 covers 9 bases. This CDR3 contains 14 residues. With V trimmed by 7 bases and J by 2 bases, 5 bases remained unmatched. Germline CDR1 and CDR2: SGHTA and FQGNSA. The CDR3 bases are TGTGCCAGCATTTGGGACAGGGTTAACACTGAAGCTTTCTTT. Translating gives CASIWDRVNTEAFF.

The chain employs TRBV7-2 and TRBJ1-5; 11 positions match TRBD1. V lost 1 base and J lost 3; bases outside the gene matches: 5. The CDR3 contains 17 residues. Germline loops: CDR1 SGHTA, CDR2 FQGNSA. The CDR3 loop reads CASSLGWDRGFNQPQHF. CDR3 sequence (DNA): TGTGCCAGCAGCTTAGGGTGGGACAGGGGGTTCAATCAGCCCCAGCATTTT.

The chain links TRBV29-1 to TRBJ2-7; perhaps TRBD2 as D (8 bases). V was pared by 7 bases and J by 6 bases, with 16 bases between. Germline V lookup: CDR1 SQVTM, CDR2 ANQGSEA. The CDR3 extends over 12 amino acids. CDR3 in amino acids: CSGDSGSGEQYF. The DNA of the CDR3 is TGCAGCGGGGACAGCGGGAGCGGCGAGCAGTACTTC.

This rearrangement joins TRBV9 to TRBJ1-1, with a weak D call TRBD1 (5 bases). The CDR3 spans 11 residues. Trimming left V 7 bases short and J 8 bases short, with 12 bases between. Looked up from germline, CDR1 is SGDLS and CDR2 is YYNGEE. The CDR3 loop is CASGGSREAFF. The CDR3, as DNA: TGTGCCAGCGGGGGATCCAGGGAAGCTTTCTTT. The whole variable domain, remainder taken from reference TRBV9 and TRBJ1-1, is DSGVTQTPKHLITATGQRVTLRCSPRSGDLSVYWYQQSLDQGLQFLIQYYNGEERAKGNILERFSAQQFPDLHSELNLSSLELGDSALYFCASGGSREAFFGQGTRLTVV.

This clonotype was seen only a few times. Written as DNA, the CDR3 is TGTGCCAGTAGTAGCCATGCGGATCCGCAGTATTTT. This encodes CASSSHADPQYF. V and J are TRBV19 and TRBJ2-3; D remains unclear. The CDR3 loop spans 12 amino acids. V lost 4 bases, J lost 10 bases, and 12 bases lay in between. The germline V gene encodes CDR1 LNHDA and CDR2 SQIVND (reference sequence).

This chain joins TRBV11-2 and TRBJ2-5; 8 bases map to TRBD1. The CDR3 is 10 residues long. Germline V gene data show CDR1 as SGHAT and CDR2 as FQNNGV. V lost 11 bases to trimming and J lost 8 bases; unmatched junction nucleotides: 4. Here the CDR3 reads CAHRGVTQYF. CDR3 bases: TGTGCCCACAGGGGGGTTACCCAGTACTTC.

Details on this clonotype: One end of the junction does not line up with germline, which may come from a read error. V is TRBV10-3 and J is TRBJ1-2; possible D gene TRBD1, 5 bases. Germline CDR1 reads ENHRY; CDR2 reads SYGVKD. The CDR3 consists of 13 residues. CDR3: CASSERGNYGYTF. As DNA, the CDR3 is TGTGCCAGCAGTGAAAGGGGTAACTATGGCTACACCTTC.

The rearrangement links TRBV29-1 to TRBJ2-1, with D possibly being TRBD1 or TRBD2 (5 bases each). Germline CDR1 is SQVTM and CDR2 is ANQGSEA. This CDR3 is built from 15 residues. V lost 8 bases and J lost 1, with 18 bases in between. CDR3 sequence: CSLAGTMKSYNEQFF. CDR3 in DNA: TGCAGCCTGGCAGGGACGATGAAGTCCTACAATGAGCAGTTCTTC.

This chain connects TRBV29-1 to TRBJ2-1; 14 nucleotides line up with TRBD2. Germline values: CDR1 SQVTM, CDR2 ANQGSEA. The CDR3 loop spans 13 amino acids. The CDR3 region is CRLAGGCSNEQFF. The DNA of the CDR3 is TGCCGACTAGCGGGAGGGTGTTCCAATGAGCAGTTCTTC.

The CDR3 region is CASSYSRGERGYEQYF. The CDR3 DNA reads TGTGCCAGCAGTTACTCAAGGGGCGAGAGGGGGTACGAGCAGTACTTC. This sequence joins TRBV9 and TRBJ2-7; D may be TRBD1 (6 bases). V was pared by 5 bases and J by 4 bases, with 22 bases between. CDR3 length: 16 residues. Germline V gives CDR1 SGDLS, CDR2 YYNGEE.

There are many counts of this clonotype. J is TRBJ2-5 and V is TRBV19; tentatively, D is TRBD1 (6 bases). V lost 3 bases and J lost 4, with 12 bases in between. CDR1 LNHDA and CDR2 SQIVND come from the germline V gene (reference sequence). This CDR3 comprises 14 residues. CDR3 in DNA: TGTGCCAGTAGTATTACAGGGTCGGCAGAGACCCAGTACTTC. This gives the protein CASSITGSAETQYF.

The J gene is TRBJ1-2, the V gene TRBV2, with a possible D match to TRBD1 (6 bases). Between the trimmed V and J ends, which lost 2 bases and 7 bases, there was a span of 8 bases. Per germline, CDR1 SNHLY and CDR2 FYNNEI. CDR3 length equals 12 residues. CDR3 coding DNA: TGTGCCAGCAGTGAATGGGGGCCTGGCTACACCTTC. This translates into CASSEWGPGYTF.

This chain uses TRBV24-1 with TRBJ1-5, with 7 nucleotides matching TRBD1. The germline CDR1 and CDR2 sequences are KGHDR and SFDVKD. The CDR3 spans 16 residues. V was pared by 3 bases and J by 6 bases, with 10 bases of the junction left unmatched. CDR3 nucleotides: TGTGCCACCAGTGATAGCGGGACAGATCGGGGTCAGCCCCAGCATTTT. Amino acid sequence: CATSDSGTDRGQPQHF.

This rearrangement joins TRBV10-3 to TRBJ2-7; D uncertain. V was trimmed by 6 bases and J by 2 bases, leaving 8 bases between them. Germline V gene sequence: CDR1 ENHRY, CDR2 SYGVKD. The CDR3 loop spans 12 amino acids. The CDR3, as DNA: TGTGCCATCAGCGACGGTACCTACGAGCAGTACTTC. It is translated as CAISDGTYEQYF.

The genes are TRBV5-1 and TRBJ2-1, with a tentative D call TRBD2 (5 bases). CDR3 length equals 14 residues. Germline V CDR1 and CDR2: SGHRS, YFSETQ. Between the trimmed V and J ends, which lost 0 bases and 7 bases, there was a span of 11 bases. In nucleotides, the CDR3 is TGCGCCAGCAGCTTGGGTACGGGGAAGAATGAGCAGTTCTTC. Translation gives CASSLGTGKNEQFF. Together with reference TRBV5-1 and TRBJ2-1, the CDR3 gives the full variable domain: KAGVTQTPRYLIKTRGQQVTLSCSPISGHRSVSWYQQTPGQGLQFLFEYFSETQRNKGNFPGRFSGRQFSNSRSEMNVSTLELGDSALYLCASSLGTGKNEQFFGPGTRLTVL.

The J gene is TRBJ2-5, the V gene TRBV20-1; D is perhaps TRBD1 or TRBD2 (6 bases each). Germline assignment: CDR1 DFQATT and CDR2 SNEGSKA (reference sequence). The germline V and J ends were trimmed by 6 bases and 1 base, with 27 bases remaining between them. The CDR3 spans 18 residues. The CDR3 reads CSASGGLPTPTFQETQYF. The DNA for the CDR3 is TGCAGTGCCTCTGGGGGGCTACCCACACCAACCTTCCAAGAGACCCAGTACTTC.